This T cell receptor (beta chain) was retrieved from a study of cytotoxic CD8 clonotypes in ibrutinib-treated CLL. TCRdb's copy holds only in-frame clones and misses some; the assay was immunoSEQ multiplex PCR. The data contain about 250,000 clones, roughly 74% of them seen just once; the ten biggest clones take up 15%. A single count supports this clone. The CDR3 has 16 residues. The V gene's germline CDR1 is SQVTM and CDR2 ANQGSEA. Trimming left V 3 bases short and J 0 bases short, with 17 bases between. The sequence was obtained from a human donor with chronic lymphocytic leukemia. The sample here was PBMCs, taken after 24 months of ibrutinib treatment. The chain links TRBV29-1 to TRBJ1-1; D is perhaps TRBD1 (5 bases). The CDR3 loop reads CSVETYPGALNTEAFF. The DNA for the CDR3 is TGCAGCGTTGAGACTTATCCCGGGGCCTTGAACACTGAAGCTTTCTTT.